Listed here are 5 T cell receptor beta chains from one sample, sequenced in a study of blood T cell repertoires in COVID-19. Sequencing used immunoSEQ multiplex PCR; TCRdb keeps in-frame clones, though not all of them. There are about 90,000 clones in the sample; about 85% occur only once, and roughly 25% lies in the top ten. Sequenced sample: peripheral blood. The receptor set was obtained from an elderly man with active or convalescent COVID-19.

This chain connects TRBV5-1 to TRBJ2-5; 7 bases match TRBD1. The CDR3 sequence is 14 residues long. The junction had 8 bases not matched to a gene; V was cut back by 4 bases and J by 5 bases. Germline CDR1 reads SGHRS; CDR2 reads YFSETQ. Here the CDR3 reads CASSRDSERETQYF. The CDR3, as DNA: TGCGCCAGCAGCCGGGACAGTGAGAGGGAGACCCAGTACTTC. The full variable domain, in which reference TRBV5-1 and TRBJ2-5 provide the parts outside the CDR3, is KAGVTQTPRYLIKTRGQQVTLSCSPISGHRSVSWYQQTPGQGLQFLFEYFSETQRNKGNFPGRFSGRQFSNSRSEMNVSTLELGDSALYLCASSRDSERETQYFGPGTRLLVL.

The chain couples TRBV24-1 to TRBJ1-5; TRBD1 matches at 7 bases. Looked up from germline, CDR1 is KGHDR and CDR2 is SFDVKD. This CDR3 region has 16 residues. Trimming took 5 bases from V and 1 from J; bases not matched to a gene: 7. CDR3 nucleotides: TGTGCCACCAGTGCGAGGACAGGAGCAAGCAATCAGCCCCAGCATTTT. Residues: CATSARTGASNQPQHF.

This CDR3 reads CASSPLAGGSQETQYF. The CDR3, as DNA: TGCGCCAGCAGCCCCTTAGCGGGGGGATCTCAAGAGACCCAGTACTTC. This chain connects TRBV4-1 to TRBJ2-5, with TRBD2 matching 10 bases. J lost 2 bases, V lost 4 bases, and 7 bases had no gene match. CDR3 length equals 16 residues. The germline V gene encodes CDR1 MGHRA and CDR2 YSYEKL.

The chain uses TRBV4-1 and TRBJ2-1; D is uncertain. V dropped 1 base and J dropped 10 bases, with 17 bases sitting between them. This CDR3 comprises 15 residues. Per germline, CDR1 MGHRA and CDR2 YSYEKL. The chain's CDR3 is CASSQASRPYSEQFF. The CDR3 bases are TGCGCCAGCAGCCAAGCCAGCCGACCCTACAGCGAGCAGTTCTTC.

This clone was observed a single time. The chain joins TRBV10-1 to TRBJ1-5; 12 positions agree with TRBD1. This CDR3 is built from 16 residues. From germline, CDR1 is WNHNN and CDR2 SYGVQD (reference sequence). With V trimmed by 5 bases and J by 2 bases, 4 bases remained unmatched. The CDR3 bases are TGCGCCAGCAGTTGGGACAGGGGGCGATGCAATCAGCCCCAGCATTTT. The encoded protein is CASSWDRGRCNQPQHF.